The clone carrying this T cell receptor beta chain was seen a few times. Its target is not known. The data are from a study of CD4 T cells in relation to SARS-CoV-2 and coronaviruses. Study summary: ViraFEST: approximately ten-day antigen culture of PBMCs, then TCR beta CDR3 sequencing. Shared crossreactive spike epitopes were mapped to their HLA restriction. Regarding the study as a whole: No donor gave both pre-pandemic and post-infection samples.

Sequencing used immunoSEQ multiplex PCR; TCRdb keeps in-frame clones, though not all of them. Of 20,000 or so clones detected, approximately 80% appear once; the ten largest clones hold around 11%. CD4+ T cells from unexposed donors were obtained before the COVID-19 pandemic (2011-2018). The cells were cultured for over eight days before CD4+ T cells were isolated. As cell numbers allowed, unexposed-donor CD4+ T cells faced SARS-CoV-2 S/N and four cold-coronavirus spikes. CDR3 length: 14 amino acids. V lost 2 bases, J lost 2 bases, and 9 bases lay in between. The germline gives CDR1 SGHTA, CDR2 FQGNSA.

Sequences were obtained from CD4+ T cells from PBMCs, cultured in vitro. The source of this sequence is a human donor in good health. The chain recombines TRBV7-2 with TRBJ1-2; tentatively, D is TRBD1 (6 bases). Here the CDR3 DNA reads TGTGCCAGCAGCTTAAGACAGGAAAACTATGGCTACACCTTC. Translated: CASSLRQENYGYTF.